The present entry profiles one TCR beta chain with its context. The sample belongs to a study of shared clonotypes between healthy human individuals. V lost 6 bases to trimming and J lost 1 base, with 9 bases between them. The CDR3 runs to 13 residues. Germline CDR1 reads MDHEN; CDR2 reads SYDVKM. The method was immunoSEQ multiplex PCR; TCRdb's version includes in-frame clones alone and lacks a portion of them. The sample carries roughly 700,000 clones, approximately 79% recorded once. This receptor was taken from a woman in her twenties or thirties in good health. This chain connects TRBV28 to TRBJ1-1; possible D gene TRBD1, 5 bases. The source material was memory CD4+ T cells sorted from blood. Subset indicated: CD45RA-negative fraction. CDR3 amino acids: CASRPTANTEAFF. CDR3 DNA sequence: TGTGCCAGCAGACCGACAGCGAACACTGAAGCTTTCTTT.